The entry below describes one T cell receptor (beta chain). It has no known antigen specificity. Base-call qualities are not available, and no considerably larger clone is one nucleotide away. This specimen belongs to a study of molecular identifiers for immune sequencing clone quantification listed by TCRdb under 2018. Context from the whole study: In a replicate experiment, RNA from about 19,000 or 110,000 naive CD8 T cells was split into five aliquots, four of which were sequenced. This methods study used CD8 T cells to benchmark TCR RNA copy counting and molecular-identifier clustering-based TCR repertoire sequencing (MIDCIRS).

Overall study results and their limits: Without barcode sub-clustering, chimeric consensus sequences inflated TCR diversity; chimeras reached as high as 47%. The sizes of highly expanded clones could end up underestimated when identical TCR molecules share a barcode. In CMV-specific effector cells, clones with more than 20 RNA copies contained over 99% of molecules, whereas in naive cells such clones contained under 1% of molecules. Even against a background of some 920,000 naive CD8 T cells, spiked-in Jurkat TCR RNA amounting to a single cell's worth was reported to be detectable. The naive libraries included spiked-in Jurkat TCR RNA (about ten copies' worth), and this Jurkat TCR RNA is not part of the donor repertoire. Modeling indicated approximately 3.2 TCR RNA copies recovered per cell, compared with about ten by digital PCR, which implies a capture efficiency of about 27%.

The protocol used for the library was PCR. TCRdb shows the sequencer as NextSeq 500. Preparation of bulk TCR libraries followed a previously described approach, with the TCR primers listed in Table S5. The Qiagen AllPrep DNA/RNA kit was used to purify total RNA. Reads from multiple sequencing runs of the same library were pooled before analysis. Concerning the study's data processing: Only reads with exact TCR constant sequence were kept, trimmed to 150 nt, and grouped by their 12-nt molecular barcodes. Reads in each barcode group were sub-clustered using a 15% Levenshtein threshold, and a quality-weighted consensus sequence was built for each RNA molecule. Non-functional sequences were filtered out, along with any lower-count sequence sitting one edit away from another sequence. Barcode sub-clusters with fewer than 20% of the maximum read count were removed, based on fitting two negative binomial distributions. Using fastp trimming at Q25 and MiXCR clonotype assembly, TCRdb reanalyzed the public sequencing data and kept in-frame beta chains. Identical CDR3 protein sequences are pooled into one entry, listed with their most common genes and DNA. The V and J calls here are based on TCRdb, not the publication. The sample profile shows about 630,000 distinct CDR3 sequences; 25% of them were found once. The ten most abundant clones make up 0.7% to 0.95% of the sample.

Libraries of naive CD8 T cells were generated from about 21,000 to 970,000 sorted cells, with 10%, 30% or 50% of the purified RNA used. Naive CD8 T cells, defined as CD8+CD4-CCR7+CD45RA+, were FACS-sorted into RLT Plus buffer on a BD FACSAria II. Approximately 9 TCR copies' worth of Jurkat RNA were spiked into roughly 17,000-1,100,000 naive CD8 T cell samples to test detection sensitivity. Enrichment of CD8 T cells was done with RosetteSep CD8+ T Cell Enrichment Cocktail plus Ficoll-Paque, and ACK red cell lysis came afterward. The CDR3 holds 17 amino acids from the cysteine to the phenylalanine. The CDR3 DNA has 51 bases and is translated from base 1.

This receptor was obtained from a human donor in good health. Some libraries in this study had Jurkat cell RNA spiked in. The sample comprised naive CD8+ T cells from blood, with Jurkat cell RNA spiked in. Sample cell subset or site, as interpreted from the label and publication: FACS-sorted CD8+CD4-CCR7+CD45RA+ naive T cells. The chain links TRBV21-1 with TRBJ2-1; the D call TRBD2 from the table was never checked on the DNA. TRBV21-1 is an annotated pseudogene. The CDR3 is CASSKARGAAPYNEQFF. The nucleotide sequence is given as TGTGCCAGCAGCAAAGCACGGGGAGCGGCCCCCTACAATGAGCAGTTCTTC.